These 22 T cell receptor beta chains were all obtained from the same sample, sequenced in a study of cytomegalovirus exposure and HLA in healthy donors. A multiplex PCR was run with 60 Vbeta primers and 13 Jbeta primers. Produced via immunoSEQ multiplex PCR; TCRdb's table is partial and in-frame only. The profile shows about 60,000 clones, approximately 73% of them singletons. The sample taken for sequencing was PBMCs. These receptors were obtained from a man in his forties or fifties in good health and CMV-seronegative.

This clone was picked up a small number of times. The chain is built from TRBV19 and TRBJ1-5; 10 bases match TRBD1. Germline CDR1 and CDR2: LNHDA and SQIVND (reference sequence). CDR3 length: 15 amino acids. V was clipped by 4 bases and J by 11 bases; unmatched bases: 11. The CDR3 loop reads CASSTGTGDQGTQHF. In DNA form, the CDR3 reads TGTGCCAGTAGTACCGGGACAGGGGATCAGGGGACCCAGCATTTT.

For the CDR3, the DNA is TGTGCCAGCAGCCTCGGGACTAGCGTTGGCTCAGATACGCAGTATTTT. Protein: CASSLGTSVGSDTQYF. The genes are TRBV5-4 and TRBJ2-3; 10 bases agree with TRBD2. Trimming cost V 4 bases and J 4 bases; bases outside gene matches: 9. This CDR3 is 16 amino acids long. From germline, CDR1 is SGHNT and CDR2 YYREEE (reference sequence).

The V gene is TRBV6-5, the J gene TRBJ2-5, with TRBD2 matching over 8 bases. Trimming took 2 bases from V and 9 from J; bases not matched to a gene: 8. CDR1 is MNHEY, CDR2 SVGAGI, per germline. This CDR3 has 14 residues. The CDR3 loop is CASSYRGGSKAQYF. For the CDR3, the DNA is TGTGCCAGCAGTTACCGGGGGGGTAGTAAGGCCCAGTACTTC.

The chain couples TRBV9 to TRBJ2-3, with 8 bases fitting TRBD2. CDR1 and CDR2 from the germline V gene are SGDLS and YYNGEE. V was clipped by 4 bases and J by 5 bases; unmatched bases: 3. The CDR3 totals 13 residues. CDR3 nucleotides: TGTGCCAGCAGCCCCGGGGGGGGAGATACGCAGTATTTT. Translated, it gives CASSPGGGDTQYF.

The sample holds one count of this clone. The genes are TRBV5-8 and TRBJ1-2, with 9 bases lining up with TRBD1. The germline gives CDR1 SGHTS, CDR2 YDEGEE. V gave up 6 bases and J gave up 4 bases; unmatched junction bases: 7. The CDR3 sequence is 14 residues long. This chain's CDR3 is CASTPGQGTYGYTF. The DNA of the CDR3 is TGTGCCAGCACCCCAGGACAGGGGACCTATGGCTACACCTTC.

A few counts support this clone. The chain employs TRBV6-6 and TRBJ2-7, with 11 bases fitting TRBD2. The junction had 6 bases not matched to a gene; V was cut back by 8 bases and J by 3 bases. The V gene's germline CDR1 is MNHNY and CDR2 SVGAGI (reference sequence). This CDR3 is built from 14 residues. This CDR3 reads CASSPGLADYEQYF. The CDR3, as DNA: TGTGCCAGCTCCCCGGGACTAGCGGACTACGAGCAGTACTTC.

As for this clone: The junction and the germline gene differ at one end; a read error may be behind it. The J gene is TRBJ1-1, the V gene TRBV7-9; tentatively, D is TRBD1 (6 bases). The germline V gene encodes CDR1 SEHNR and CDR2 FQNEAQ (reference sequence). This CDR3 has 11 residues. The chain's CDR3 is CSSTQGIEAFF. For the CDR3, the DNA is TGTTCCAGCACCCAGGGGATTGAAGCTTTCTTT.

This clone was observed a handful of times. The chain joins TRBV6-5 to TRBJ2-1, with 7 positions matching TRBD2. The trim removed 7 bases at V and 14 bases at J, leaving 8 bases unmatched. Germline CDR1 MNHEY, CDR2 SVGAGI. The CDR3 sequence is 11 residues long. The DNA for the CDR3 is TGTGCCAGCATACGGGGGGTTAAGGAGTTCTTC. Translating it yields CASIRGVKEFF.

The CDR3 spells CASSYETGGAMTEAFF. The CDR3 coding sequence is TGTGCCAGCAGCTATGAGACAGGGGGCGCGATGACTGAAGCTTTCTTT. V usage is TRBV5-5 and J usage is TRBJ1-1; 10 nucleotides match TRBD1. The CDR3 is 16 residues long. V shed 3 bases, J shed 5 bases, and the junction held 10 bases outside the gene matches. The V gene's germline CDR1 is SGHKS and CDR2 YYEKEE (reference sequence).

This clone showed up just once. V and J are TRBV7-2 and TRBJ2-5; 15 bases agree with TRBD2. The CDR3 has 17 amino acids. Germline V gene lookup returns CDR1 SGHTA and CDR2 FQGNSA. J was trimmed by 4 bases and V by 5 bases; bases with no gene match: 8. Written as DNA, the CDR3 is TGTGCCAGCAGCCCCGGACTAGCGGGGGGGCGGGGAGAGACCCAGTACTTC. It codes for CASSPGLAGGRGETQYF.

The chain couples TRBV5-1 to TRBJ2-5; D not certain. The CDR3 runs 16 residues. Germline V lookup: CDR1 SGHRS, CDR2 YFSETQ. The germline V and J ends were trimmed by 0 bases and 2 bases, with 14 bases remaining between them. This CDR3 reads CASSLARGQSQETQYF. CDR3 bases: TGCGCCAGCAGCTTGGCCAGAGGCCAGTCACAAGAGACCCAGTACTTC.

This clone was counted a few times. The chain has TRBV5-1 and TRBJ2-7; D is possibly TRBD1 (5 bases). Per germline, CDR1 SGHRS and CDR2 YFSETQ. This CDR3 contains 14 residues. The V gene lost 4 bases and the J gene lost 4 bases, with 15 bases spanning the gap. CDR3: CASSTSGLGYEQYF. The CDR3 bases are TGCGCCAGCAGCACCTCAGGGCTGGGGTACGAGCAGTACTTC.

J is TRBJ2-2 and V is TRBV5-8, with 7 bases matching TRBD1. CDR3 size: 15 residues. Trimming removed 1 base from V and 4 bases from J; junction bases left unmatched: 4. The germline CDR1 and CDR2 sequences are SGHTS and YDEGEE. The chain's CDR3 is CASSLNRGFTGELFF. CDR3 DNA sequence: TGTGCCAGCAGCTTGAACAGGGGCTTCACCGGGGAGCTGTTTTTT.

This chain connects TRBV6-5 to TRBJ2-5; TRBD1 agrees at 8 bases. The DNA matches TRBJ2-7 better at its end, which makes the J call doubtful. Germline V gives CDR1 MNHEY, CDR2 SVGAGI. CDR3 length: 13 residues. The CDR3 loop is CASRRTGGYEQYF. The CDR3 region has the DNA TGTGCCAGCAGACGAACAGGGGGCTACGAGCAGTACTTC.

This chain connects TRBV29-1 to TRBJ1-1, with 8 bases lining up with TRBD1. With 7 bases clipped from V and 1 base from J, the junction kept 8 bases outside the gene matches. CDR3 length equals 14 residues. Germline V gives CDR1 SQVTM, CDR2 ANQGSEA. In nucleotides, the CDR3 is TGCAGCGCAGCCCGGACAGGGTCGAACACTGAAGCTTTCTTT. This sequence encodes CSAARTGSNTEAFF.

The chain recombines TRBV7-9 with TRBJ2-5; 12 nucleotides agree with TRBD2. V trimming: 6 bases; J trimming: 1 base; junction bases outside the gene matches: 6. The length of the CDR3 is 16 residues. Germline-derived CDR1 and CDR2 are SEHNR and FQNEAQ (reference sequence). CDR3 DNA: TGTGCCAGCAGTCGTACTAGCGGGGGGCCCCAAGAGACCCAGTACTTC. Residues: CASSRTSGGPQETQYF.

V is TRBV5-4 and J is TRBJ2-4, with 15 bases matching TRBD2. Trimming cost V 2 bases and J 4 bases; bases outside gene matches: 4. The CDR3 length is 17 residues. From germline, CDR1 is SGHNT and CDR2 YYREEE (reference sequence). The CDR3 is CASSLGLAGGIKNIQYF. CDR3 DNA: TGTGCCAGCAGCTTAGGACTAGCGGGGGGGATAAAAAACATTCAGTACTTC.

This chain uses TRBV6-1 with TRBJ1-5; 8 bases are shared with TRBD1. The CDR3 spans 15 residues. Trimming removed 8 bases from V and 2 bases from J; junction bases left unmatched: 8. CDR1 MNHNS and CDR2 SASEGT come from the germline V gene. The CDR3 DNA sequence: TGTGCCAGCCAAATAGGACAGGGCGGCAATCAGCCCCAGCATTTT. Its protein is CASQIGQGGNQPQHF.

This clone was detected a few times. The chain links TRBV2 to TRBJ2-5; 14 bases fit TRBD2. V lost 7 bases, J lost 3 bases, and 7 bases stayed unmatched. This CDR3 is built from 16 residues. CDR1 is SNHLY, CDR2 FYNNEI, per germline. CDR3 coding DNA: TGTGCCAGCATTGGGACTAGCGGGGGCCGCAAAGAGACCCAGTACTTC. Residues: CASIGTSGGRKETQYF.

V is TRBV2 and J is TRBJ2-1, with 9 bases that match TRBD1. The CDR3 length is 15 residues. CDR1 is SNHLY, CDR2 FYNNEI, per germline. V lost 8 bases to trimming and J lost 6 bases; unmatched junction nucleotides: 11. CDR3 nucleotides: TGTGCCAGCGGCCCCGGGACAGGGAGTTTCAATGAGCAGTTCTTC. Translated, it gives CASGPGTGSFNEQFF. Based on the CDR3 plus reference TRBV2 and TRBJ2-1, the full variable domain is EPEVTQTPSHQVTQMGQEVILRCVPISNHLYFYWYRQILGQKVEFLVSFYNNEISEKSEIFDDQFSVERPDGSNFTLKIRSTKLEDSAMYFCASGPGTGSFNEQFFGPGTRLTVL.

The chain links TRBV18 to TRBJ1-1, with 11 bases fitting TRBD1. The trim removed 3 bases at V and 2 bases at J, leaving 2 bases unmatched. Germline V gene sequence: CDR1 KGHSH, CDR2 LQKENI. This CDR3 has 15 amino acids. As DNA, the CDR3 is TGTGCCAGCTCACCGGGACAGGGGGTAAACACTGAAGCTTTCTTT. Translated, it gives CASSPGQGVNTEAFF.

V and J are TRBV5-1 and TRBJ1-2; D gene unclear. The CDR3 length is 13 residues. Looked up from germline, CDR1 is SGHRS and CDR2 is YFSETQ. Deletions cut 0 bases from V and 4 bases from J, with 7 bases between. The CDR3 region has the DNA TGCGCCAGCAGCTTGGGGGGAGGCTATGGCTACACCTTC. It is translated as CASSLGGGYGYTF. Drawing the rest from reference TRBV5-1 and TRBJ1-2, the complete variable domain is KAGVTQTPRYLIKTRGQQVTLSCSPISGHRSVSWYQQTPGQGLQFLFEYFSETQRNKGNFPGRFSGRQFSNSRSEMNVSTLELGDSALYLCASSLGGGYGYTFGSGTRLTVV.